This TCR beta chain was recovered during a study of blood T cell repertoires in COVID-19. Study background: In each case, the material was cDNA or gDNA derived from T cells, B-cell-depleted T cells, or PBMCs.

Trimming at V came to 3 bases and at J to 3 bases, leaving 1 base not matched to a gene. CDR1 is SNHLY, CDR2 FYNNEI, per germline. The CDR3 covers 13 residues. Seattle cases were enrolled at active infection and followed longitudinally. Clones were read by immunoSEQ multiplex PCR, and TCRdb kept only the in-frame ones, dropping some. The sample comprises 70,000 or so clones, around 88% of which are singletons, and 16% rests with the top ten. Source material: peripheral blood. The sequence derives from a man aged 35 to 55 with COVID-19, enrolled during active disease. The chain recombines TRBV2 with TRBJ2-5; 7 bases agree with TRBD1. CDR3 sequence (DNA): TGTGCCAGCAGTGAGCAGGGGGAAGAGACCCAGTACTTC. This codes for CASSEQGEETQYF.